This TCR beta chain was recovered during a study of cytomegalovirus exposure and HLA in healthy donors. Primers: 60 Vbeta forward and 13 Jbeta reverse. The repertoire was sequenced with immunoSEQ multiplex PCR; TCRdb's copy has only in-frame clones and lacks some. The sample comprises fewer than 85,000 clones, 60% to 75% of which are singletons, and 11% rests with the top ten. The CDR3 totals 15 residues. Per the germline V gene, CDR1 is LNHDA and CDR2 is SQIVND (reference sequence). V shed 4 bases and J shed 7 bases, with 20 bases lying between them. The chain has TRBV19 and TRBJ2-7, with D maybe TRBD2 (6 bases). The clonotype comes from a woman aged 35 to 49 in good health and CMV-seropositive. Sample: PBMCs. CDR3 sequence reads: CASSTKYRGSTEQYF. The CDR3 coding sequence is TGTGCCAGTAGTACAAAGTATCGGGGGTCGACAGAGCAGTACTTC.